This is a list of T cell receptor beta chains from one sample in a study of CD8+ T cells in alopecia areata. Method: immunoSEQ multiplex PCR; TCRdb's copy keeps in-frame clones and lacks some. The sample has roughly 190,000 clones, about 65% seen once; the top ten hold about 1.3%. Sequencing used CD4+ T cells sorted from blood, obtained at roughly week 49, from a patient treated with tofacitinib. The receptor source for this set is a human donor with alopecia areata. CDR3s include the opening cysteine and the closing phenylalanine or tryptophan. The order of the fields is CDR3 DNA, CDR3 protein, D gene, J gene, clone size, V gene. D genes are given only for firm matches. Rows may omit the clone size; those that give it use once, few, many or a size class.

CDR3nt: TGTGCCAGCAGTTTATGGGGCAGCGCGGGGGGGGCTGGGGCCAACGTCCTGACTTTC; CDR3aa: CASSLWGSAGGAGANVLTF; d_gene: TRBD2; j_gene: TRBJ2-6; abundance: -; v_gene: TRBV27
CDR3nt: TGTGCCACCAGGACAGCAAATCAGCCCCAGCATTTT; CDR3aa: CATRTANQPQHF; d_gene: -; j_gene: TRBJ1-5; abundance: -; v_gene: TRBV10-3
CDR3nt: TGTGCCAGCAGCGTGGGACTAGCGGGGGGCGTGCCCACTAGCACAGATACGCAGTATTTT; CDR3aa: CASSVGLAGGVPTSTDTQYF; d_gene: TRBD2; j_gene: TRBJ2-3; abundance: -; v_gene: TRBV9
CDR3nt: TGTGCCAGCCAGTTTGCTCAGGAATCACCCCTCCACTTT; CDR3aa: CASQFAQESPLHF; d_gene: -; j_gene: TRBJ1-6; abundance: -; v_gene: TRBV28
CDR3nt: TGCGCCAGCAGCCCGGAGGGCAGTCCTCGGGCCTACGAGCAGTACTTC; CDR3aa: CASSPEGSPRAYEQYF; d_gene: -; j_gene: TRBJ2-7; abundance: -; v_gene: TRBV5-1
CDR3nt: TGTGCCACCCTTCTAGGACAGAGCACAGATACGCAGTATTTT; CDR3aa: CATLLGQSTDTQYF; d_gene: -; j_gene: TRBJ2-3; abundance: -; v_gene: TRBV2
CDR3nt: TGTGCCAGCAGTGAAGCCCCGGGACAGGGGCATGGCTACACCTTC; CDR3aa: CASSEAPGQGHGYTF; d_gene: TRBD1; j_gene: TRBJ1-2; abundance: -; v_gene: TRBV6-1
CDR3nt: TGCGCCAGCAGCCAAGATCCAGCGGGGGGCATATACGAGCAGTACTTC; CDR3aa: CASSQDPAGGIYEQYF; d_gene: TRBD2; j_gene: TRBJ2-7; abundance: -; v_gene: TRBV4-3
CDR3nt: TGCGCCAGCACACCGAGCAGGAACCTTATGAACACTGAAGCTTTCTTT; CDR3aa: CASTPSRNLMNTEAFF; d_gene: -; j_gene: TRBJ1-1; abundance: -; v_gene: TRBV23-1
CDR3nt: TGTGCCAGCAGCCCCTATTCCCGGGACAGGGGGCGTCAAAAGGGCATACACGAGCAGTACTTC; CDR3aa: CASSPYSRDRGRQKGIHEQYF; d_gene: TRBD1; j_gene: TRBJ2-7; abundance: few; v_gene: TRBV7-3
CDR3nt: TGTGCCATCAGTGAGTCGGGGGGAAACACTGAAGCTTTCTTT; CDR3aa: CAISESGGNTEAFF; d_gene: -; j_gene: TRBJ1-1; abundance: -; v_gene: TRBV10-3
CDR3nt: TGTGCCAGCAGCTTAGCCCGGCGGGGGGGCCGAATTGAGCAGTTCTTC; CDR3aa: CASSLARRGGRIEQFF; d_gene: TRBD2; j_gene: TRBJ2-1; abundance: -; v_gene: TRBV7-2
CDR3nt: TGTGCCTGGACCATTGACAGCTACACTGAAGCTTTCTTT; CDR3aa: CAWTIDSYTEAFF; d_gene: -; j_gene: TRBJ1-1; abundance: -; v_gene: TRBV30
CDR3nt: TGTGCCAGCTCAGCCTCAGGGGGCTCGGGTCAGCCCCAGCATTTT; CDR3aa: CASSASGGSGQPQHF; d_gene: TRBD1; j_gene: TRBJ1-5; abundance: -; v_gene: TRBV6-5
CDR3nt: TGTGCCAGCAGCGACAGGGGGCATCTTTCCTATAATTCACCCCTCCACTTT; CDR3aa: CASSDRGHLSYNSPLHF; d_gene: TRBD1; j_gene: TRBJ1-6; abundance: once; v_gene: TRBV5-4
CDR3nt: TGTGCCAGCAGTGAGCTTCTAGAGCAGTTCTTC; CDR3aa: CASSELLEQFF; d_gene: -; j_gene: TRBJ2-1; abundance: once; v_gene: TRBV2
CDR3nt: TGCAGCGAACGGGGGACACAAAGTCTCTACGAGCAGTACTTC; CDR3aa: CSERGTQSLYEQYF; d_gene: -; j_gene: TRBJ2-7; abundance: few; v_gene: TRBV29-1
CDR3nt: TGTGCCAGCAGCCCCTTACGACAGGGGGTAAACATTCAGTACTTC; CDR3aa: CASSPLRQGVNIQYF; d_gene: TRBD1; j_gene: TRBJ2-4; abundance: -; v_gene: TRBV7-9
CDR3nt: TGCGCCAGCGGTAGACAGGTAACTTCCTACGAGCAGTACTTC; CDR3aa: CASGRQVTSYEQYF; d_gene: -; j_gene: TRBJ2-7; abundance: few; v_gene: TRBV10-2
CDR3nt: TGTGCCAGCAGCTTGAGGACAGACTTGAGCAATCAGCCCCAGCATTTT; CDR3aa: CASSLRTDLSNQPQHF; d_gene: -; j_gene: TRBJ1-5; abundance: -; v_gene: TRBV5-6
CDR3nt: TGTGCCAGCAGCGTCGCCGGGACTAGAAACAATGAGCAGTTCTTC; CDR3aa: CASSVAGTRNNEQFF; d_gene: TRBD2; j_gene: TRBJ2-1; abundance: once; v_gene: TRBV9
CDR3nt: TGCAGCGTTCGTAGAAACACTGAAGCTTTCTTT; CDR3aa: CSVRRNTEAFF; d_gene: -; j_gene: TRBJ1-1; abundance: once; v_gene: TRBV29-1
CDR3nt: TGCAGCGTCTGGACGGCGACTGAAGCTTTCTTT; CDR3aa: CSVWTATEAFF; d_gene: -; j_gene: TRBJ1-1; abundance: -; v_gene: TRBV29-1
CDR3nt: TGTGCCTGGGGTGGCCGGGCCCCAAACACTGAAGCTTTCTTT; CDR3aa: CAWGGRAPNTEAFF; d_gene: -; j_gene: TRBJ1-1; abundance: -; v_gene: TRBV30
CDR3nt: TGTGCCAGCAGTTTATCGGGGACAGGGGGCCCTGGGGCCAACGTCCTGACTTTC; CDR3aa: CASSLSGTGGPGANVLTF; d_gene: TRBD1; j_gene: TRBJ2-6; abundance: -; v_gene: TRBV27
CDR3nt: TGCAGCGTTGAAGGCCAGGGAGGGTGGGAGACCCAGTACTTC; CDR3aa: CSVEGQGGWETQYF; d_gene: TRBD2; j_gene: TRBJ2-5; abundance: -; v_gene: TRBV29-1
CDR3nt: TGTGCCAGCAGTGACCGACTTAAGGACAGTAAGTCGTACTTC; CDR3aa: CASSDRLKDSKSYF; d_gene: -; j_gene: TRBJ2-7; abundance: once; v_gene: TRBV25-1
CDR3nt: TGCAGCGTGGGACAGGCTAACTATGGCTACACCTTC; CDR3aa: CSVGQANYGYTF; d_gene: TRBD1; j_gene: TRBJ1-2; abundance: few; v_gene: TRBV29-1
CDR3nt: TGTGCCAGCAGTGAGGACCTAAACCCGAGGGCTGCAGCTTTCTTT; CDR3aa: CASSEDLNPRAAAFF; d_gene: -; j_gene: TRBJ1-1; abundance: once; v_gene: TRBV2
CDR3nt: TGTGCCTGGAGACAGGGTGACAATCAGCCCCAGCATTTT; CDR3aa: CAWRQGDNQPQHF; d_gene: -; j_gene: TRBJ1-5; abundance: -; v_gene: TRBV30
CDR3nt: TGTGCCAGCAGCTGGGACATCAGCAATCAGCCCCAGCATTTT; CDR3aa: CASSWDISNQPQHF; d_gene: -; j_gene: TRBJ1-5; abundance: -; v_gene: TRBV7-2
CDR3nt: TGTGCCAGCAGCTTAGAGGTGAACACTGAAGCTTTCTTT; CDR3aa: CASSLEVNTEAFF; d_gene: -; j_gene: TRBJ1-1; abundance: -; v_gene: TRBV7-9
CDR3nt: TGCAGCGTTGTGGGTCAGGGGAACACTGAAGCTTTCTTT; CDR3aa: CSVVGQGNTEAFF; d_gene: -; j_gene: TRBJ1-1; abundance: -; v_gene: TRBV29-1
CDR3nt: TGCAGCGTTGCGCGCACAGATACTGAAGCTTTCTTT; CDR3aa: CSVARTDTEAFF; d_gene: -; j_gene: TRBJ1-1; abundance: -; v_gene: TRBV29-1
CDR3nt: TGTGCCAGTTGGGGGCAGCCGAGCACAGATACGCAGTATTTT; CDR3aa: CASWGQPSTDTQYF; d_gene: -; j_gene: TRBJ2-3; abundance: -; v_gene: TRBV28
CDR3nt: TGTGCCAGCTCGCGGGGATCCTACGAGCAGTACTTC; CDR3aa: CASSRGSYEQYF; d_gene: -; j_gene: TRBJ2-7; abundance: -; v_gene: TRBV18
CDR3nt: TGTGCCAGCAGTATGGGGGTCAGGGCGAACACTGAAGCTTTCTTT; CDR3aa: CASSMGVRANTEAFF; d_gene: -; j_gene: TRBJ1-1; abundance: -; v_gene: TRBV27
CDR3nt: TGTGCCAGCAGCCCAGAGGCGGTTTTGGGGAATTCACCCCTCCACTTT; CDR3aa: CASSPEAVLGNSPLHF; d_gene: -; j_gene: TRBJ1-6; abundance: few; v_gene: TRBV14
CDR3nt: TGTGCCTGGAGTTACGTCCAAGAGACCCAGTACTTC; CDR3aa: CAWSYVQETQYF; d_gene: -; j_gene: TRBJ2-5; abundance: -; v_gene: TRBV30
CDR3nt: TGCAGCGTTGAAGGGTCGCGGGGGGGCTCAGAGACCCAGTACTTC; CDR3aa: CSVEGSRGGSETQYF; d_gene: TRBD2; j_gene: TRBJ2-5; abundance: -; v_gene: TRBV29-1
CDR3nt: TGTGCCAGCAGCTTGACTAGAATCACAGATACGCAGTATTTT; CDR3aa: CASSLTRITDTQYF; d_gene: -; j_gene: TRBJ2-3; abundance: -; v_gene: TRBV7-2
CDR3nt: TGTGCCAGCAGTCCCCGGGGAGGGCCCTATGGCTACACCTTC; CDR3aa: CASSPRGGPYGYTF; d_gene: -; j_gene: TRBJ1-2; abundance: few; v_gene: TRBV6-5
CDR3nt: TGTGCCTGGAAACTTACAGGGAGCTATGGCTACACCTTC; CDR3aa: CAWKLTGSYGYTF; d_gene: -; j_gene: TRBJ1-2; abundance: once; v_gene: TRBV30
CDR3nt: TGTGCCAGCAGATATTCAACAGGGGGAGGTGGCTACACCTTC; CDR3aa: CASRYSTGGGGYTF; d_gene: TRBD1; j_gene: TRBJ1-2; abundance: -; v_gene: TRBV27
CDR3nt: TGTGCCAGCAGCTTAGCGCTCGGCGGCCAAGAGACCCAGTACTTC; CDR3aa: CASSLALGGQETQYF; d_gene: -; j_gene: TRBJ2-5; abundance: few; v_gene: TRBV7-6
CDR3nt: TGCGCCAGCAGCCAAGGCTGGGCAGGGAACACTGAAGCTTTCTTT; CDR3aa: CASSQGWAGNTEAFF; d_gene: -; j_gene: TRBJ1-1; abundance: -; v_gene: TRBV4-1